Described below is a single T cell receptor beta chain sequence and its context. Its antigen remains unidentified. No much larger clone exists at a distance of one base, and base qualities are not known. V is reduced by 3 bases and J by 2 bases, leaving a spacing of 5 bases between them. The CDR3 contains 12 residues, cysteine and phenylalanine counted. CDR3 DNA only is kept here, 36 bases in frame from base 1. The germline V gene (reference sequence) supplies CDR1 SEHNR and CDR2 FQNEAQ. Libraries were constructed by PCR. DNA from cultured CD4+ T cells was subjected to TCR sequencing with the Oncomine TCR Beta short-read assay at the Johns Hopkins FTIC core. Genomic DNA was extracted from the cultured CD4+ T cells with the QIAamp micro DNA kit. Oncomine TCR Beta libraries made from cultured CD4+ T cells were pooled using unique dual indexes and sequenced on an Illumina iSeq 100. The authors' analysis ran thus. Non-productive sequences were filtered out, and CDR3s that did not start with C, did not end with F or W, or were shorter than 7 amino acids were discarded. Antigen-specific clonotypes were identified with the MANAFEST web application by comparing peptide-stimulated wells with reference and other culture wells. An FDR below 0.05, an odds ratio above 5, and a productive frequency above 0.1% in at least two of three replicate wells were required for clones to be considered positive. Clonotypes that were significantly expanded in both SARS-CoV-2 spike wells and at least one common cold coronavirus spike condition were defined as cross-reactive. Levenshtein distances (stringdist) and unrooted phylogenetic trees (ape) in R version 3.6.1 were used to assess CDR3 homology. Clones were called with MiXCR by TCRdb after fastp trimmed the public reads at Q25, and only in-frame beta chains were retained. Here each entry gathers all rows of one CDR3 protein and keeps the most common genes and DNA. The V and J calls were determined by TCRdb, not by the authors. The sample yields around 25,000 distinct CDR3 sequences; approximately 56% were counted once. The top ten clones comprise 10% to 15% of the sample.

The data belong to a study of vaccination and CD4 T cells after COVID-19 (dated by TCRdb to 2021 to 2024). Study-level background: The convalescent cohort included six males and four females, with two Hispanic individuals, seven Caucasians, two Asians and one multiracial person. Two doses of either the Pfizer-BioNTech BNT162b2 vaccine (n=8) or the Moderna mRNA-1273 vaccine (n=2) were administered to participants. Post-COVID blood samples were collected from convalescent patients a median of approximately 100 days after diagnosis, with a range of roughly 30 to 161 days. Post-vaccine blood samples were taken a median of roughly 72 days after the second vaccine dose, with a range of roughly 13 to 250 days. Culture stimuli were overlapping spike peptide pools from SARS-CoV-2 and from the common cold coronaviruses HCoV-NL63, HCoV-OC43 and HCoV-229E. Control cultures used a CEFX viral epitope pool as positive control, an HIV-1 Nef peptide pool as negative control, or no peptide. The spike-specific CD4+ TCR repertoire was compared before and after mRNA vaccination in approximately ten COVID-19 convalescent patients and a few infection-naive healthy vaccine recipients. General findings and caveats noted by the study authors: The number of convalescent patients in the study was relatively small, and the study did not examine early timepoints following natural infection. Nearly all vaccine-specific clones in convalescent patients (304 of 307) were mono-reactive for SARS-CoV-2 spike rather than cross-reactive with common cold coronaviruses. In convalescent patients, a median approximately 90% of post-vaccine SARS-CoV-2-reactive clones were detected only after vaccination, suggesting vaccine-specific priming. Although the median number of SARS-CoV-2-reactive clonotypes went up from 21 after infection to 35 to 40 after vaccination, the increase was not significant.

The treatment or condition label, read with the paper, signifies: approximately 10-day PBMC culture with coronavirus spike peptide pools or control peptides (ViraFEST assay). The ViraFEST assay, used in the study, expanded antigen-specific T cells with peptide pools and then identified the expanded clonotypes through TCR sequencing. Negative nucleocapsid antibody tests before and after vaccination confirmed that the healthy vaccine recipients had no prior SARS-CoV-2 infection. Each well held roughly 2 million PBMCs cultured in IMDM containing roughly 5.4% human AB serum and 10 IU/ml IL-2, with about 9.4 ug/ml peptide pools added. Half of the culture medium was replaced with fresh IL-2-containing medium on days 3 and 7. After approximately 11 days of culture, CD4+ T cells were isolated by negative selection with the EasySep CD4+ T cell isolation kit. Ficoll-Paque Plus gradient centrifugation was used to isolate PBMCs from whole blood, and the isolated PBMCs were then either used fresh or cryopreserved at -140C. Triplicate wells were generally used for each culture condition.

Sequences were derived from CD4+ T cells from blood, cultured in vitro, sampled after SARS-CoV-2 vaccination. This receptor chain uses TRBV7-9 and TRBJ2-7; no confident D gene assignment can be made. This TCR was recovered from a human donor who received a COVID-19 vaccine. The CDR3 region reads CASSFGAYEQYF. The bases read TGTGCCAGCAGCTTCGGAGCCTACGAGCAGTACTTC. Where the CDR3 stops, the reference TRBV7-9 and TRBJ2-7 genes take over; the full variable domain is DTGVSQNPRHKITKRGQNVTFRCDPISEHNRLYWYRQTLGQGPEFLTYFQNEAQLEKSRLLSDRFSAERPKGSFSTLEIQRTEQGDSAMYLCASSFGAYEQYFGPGTRLTVT.